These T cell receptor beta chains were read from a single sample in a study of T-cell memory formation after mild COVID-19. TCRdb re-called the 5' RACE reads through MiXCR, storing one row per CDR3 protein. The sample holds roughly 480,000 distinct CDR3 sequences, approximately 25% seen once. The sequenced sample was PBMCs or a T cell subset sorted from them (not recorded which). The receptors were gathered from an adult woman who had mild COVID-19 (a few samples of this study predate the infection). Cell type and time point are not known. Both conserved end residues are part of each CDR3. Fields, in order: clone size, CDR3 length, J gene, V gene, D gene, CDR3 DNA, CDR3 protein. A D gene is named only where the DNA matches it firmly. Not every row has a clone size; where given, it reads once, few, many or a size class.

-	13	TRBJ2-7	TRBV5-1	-	TGCGCCAGCAGCTTCCGGGACACCTACGAGCAGTACTTC	CASSFRDTYEQYF
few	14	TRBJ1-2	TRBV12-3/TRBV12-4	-	TGTGCCAGCAGTTTAGTCCTGGGCGCTTATGGCTACACCTTC	CASSLVLGAYGYTF
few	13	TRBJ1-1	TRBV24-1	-	TGTGCCACCAGTGATACGGCTCTCACTGAAGCTTTCTTT	CATSDTALTEAFF
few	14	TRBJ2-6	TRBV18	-	TGTGCCAGCTCACCCCTCGACTGGGCCAACGTCCTGACTTTC	CASSPLDWANVLTF
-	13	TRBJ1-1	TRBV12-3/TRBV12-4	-	TGTGCCAGCAGTAGGACTTCGAACACTGAAGCTTTCTTT	CASSRTSNTEAFF
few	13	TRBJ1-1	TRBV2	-	TGTGCCAGCAGTCAAAGCGCAGTTCCTGAAGCTTTCTTT	CASSQSAVPEAFF
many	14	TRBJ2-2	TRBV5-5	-	TGTGCCAGCAGCTTGGGCGGGAACACCGGGGAGCTGTTTTTT	CASSLGGNTGELFF
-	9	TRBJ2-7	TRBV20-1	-	TGCAGTGCTAAGGACGAGCAGTACTTC	CSAKDEQYF
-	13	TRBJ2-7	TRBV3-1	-	TGTGCCAGCAGCCCAGACTTGGACGGAGAGCAGTACTTC	CASSPDLDGEQYF
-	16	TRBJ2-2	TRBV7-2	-	TGTGCCAGCAGCTCACAGGGAGTCACGAACACCGGGGAGCTGTTTTTT	CASSSQGVTNTGELFF
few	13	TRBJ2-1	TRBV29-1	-	TGCAGCGTCCCATACGGCTCCTACAATGAGCAGTTCTTC	CSVPYGSYNEQFF
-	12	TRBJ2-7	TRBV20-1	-	TGCAGTGCTAGAGTGACAGACTACGAGCAGTACTTC	CSARVTDYEQYF
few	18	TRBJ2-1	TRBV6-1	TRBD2	TGTGCCAGCAGTGAACTGCTAGCGGGGGATCCTAGATACAATGAGCAGTTCTTC	CASSELLAGDPRYNEQFF
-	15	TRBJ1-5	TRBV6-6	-	TGTGCCAGCAGTTACTCGAGTTTGGACCAACAGCCCCAGCATTTT	CASSYSSLDQQPQHF
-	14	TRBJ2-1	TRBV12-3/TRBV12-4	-	TGTGCCAGCTCCAGGTTTGTCCCGTACAATGAGCAGTTCTTC	CASSRFVPYNEQFF
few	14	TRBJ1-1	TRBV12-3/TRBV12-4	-	TGTGCCAGCGGGACGGAGTCAGCGATCGCTGAAGCTTTCTTT	CASGTESAIAEAFF
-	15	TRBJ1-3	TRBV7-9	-	TGTGCCAGCAGCTATACAGCGTCTTCTGGAAACACCATATATTTT	CASSYTASSGNTIYF
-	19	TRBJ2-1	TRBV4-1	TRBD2	TGCGCCAGCAGCCAAGTCCCCAGCGGGAGGCCTGTCTCCTACAATGAGCAGTTCTTC	CASSQVPSGRPVSYNEQFF
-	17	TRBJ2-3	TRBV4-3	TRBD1	TGCGCCAGCAGCCAAGATTATCGGACAGGGGGAACAGATACGCAGTATTTT	CASSQDYRTGGTDTQYF
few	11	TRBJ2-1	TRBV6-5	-	TGTGCCAGCAGCAATCAGCGGGAGCAGTTCTTC	CASSNQREQFF
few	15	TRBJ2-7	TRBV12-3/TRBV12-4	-	TGTGCCAGCAGTTTCGGCTTACTTGGTTCCCACGAGCAGTACTTC	CASSFGLLGSHEQYF
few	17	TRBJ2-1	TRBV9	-	TGTGCCAGCAGCGTAGATCCTCGTGACCCCGCCTACAATGAGCAGTTCTTC	CASSVDPRDPAYNEQFF
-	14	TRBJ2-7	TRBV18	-	TGTGCCAGCTCAGAACCGGGACTGGGCTACGAGCAGTACTTC	CASSEPGLGYEQYF
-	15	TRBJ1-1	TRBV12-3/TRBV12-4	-	TGTGCCAGCAGCCCTCCGGGTGGGCCGAACACTGAAGCTTTCTTT	CASSPPGGPNTEAFF
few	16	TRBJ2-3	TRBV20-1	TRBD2	TGCAGTGCTAGAGACCTGAGCGGGGGGGCTTTTGATACGCAGTATTTT	CSARDLSGGAFDTQYF
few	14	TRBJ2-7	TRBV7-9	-	TGTGCCAGCAGCCCCGAGACCGGGTTTAGCGAGCAGTACTTC	CASSPETGFSEQYF
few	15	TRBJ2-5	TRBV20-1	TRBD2	TGCAGTGCTAGAGACCCGACTAGCGGTTCTGGGACCCAGTACTTC	CSARDPTSGSGTQYF
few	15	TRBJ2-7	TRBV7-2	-	TGTGCCAGCAGCTTAGCGCAGAACAGGGTCCACGAGCAGTACTTC	CASSLAQNRVHEQYF
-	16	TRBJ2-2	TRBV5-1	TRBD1	TGCGCCAGCAGCTTCCCGGACAGGGCGAACACCGGGGAGCTGTTTTTT	CASSFPDRANTGELFF
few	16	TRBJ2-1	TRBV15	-	TGTGCCACCAGCCCCTCCGGGACACTCTCCTACAATGAGCAGTTCTTC	CATSPSGTLSYNEQFF
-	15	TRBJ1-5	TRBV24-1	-	TGTGCCACCAGTGATTCTTTGGGGCGCAATCAGCCCCAGCATTTT	CATSDSLGRNQPQHF
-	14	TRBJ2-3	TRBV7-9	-	TGTGCCAGCAGCAGTCAACAAATCACAGATACGCAGTATTTT	CASSSQQITDTQYF
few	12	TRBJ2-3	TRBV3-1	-	TGTGCCAGCGGGACTAGCACAGATACGCAGTATTTT	CASGTSTDTQYF
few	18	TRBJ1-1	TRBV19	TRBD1	TGTGCCAGTAGTAATAAAACAGGACAGGGGAGACCTAACACTGAAGCTTTCTTT	CASSNKTGQGRPNTEAFF
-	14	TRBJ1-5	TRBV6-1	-	TGTGCCAGCATCCAGGATAGTGTAGTTCAGCCCCAGCATTTT	CASIQDSVVQPQHF
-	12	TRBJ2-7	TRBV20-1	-	TGCAGTGCTAGTGGGACGGGTTGGGAGCAGTACTTC	CSASGTGWEQYF
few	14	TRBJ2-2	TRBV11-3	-	TGTGCCAGCAGCTTAGATCTTCACCCCGGGGAGCTGTTTTTT	CASSLDLHPGELFF
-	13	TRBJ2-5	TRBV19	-	TGTGCCAGTAGCCCTACAGGGTACGAGACCCAGTACTTC	CASSPTGYETQYF
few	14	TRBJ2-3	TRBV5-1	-	TGCGCCAGCCTGAACATCCCAGGGTTGGATACGCAGTATTTT	CASLNIPGLDTQYF
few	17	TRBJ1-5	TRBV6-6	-	TGTGCCAGCAGTTACGGGGGCAGGGTGGGTAGCAATCAGCCCCAGCATTTT	CASSYGGRVGSNQPQHF
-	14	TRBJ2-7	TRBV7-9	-	TGTGCCAGCAGCTTCAGACAGAGCTCCTACGAGCAGTACTTC	CASSFRQSSYEQYF
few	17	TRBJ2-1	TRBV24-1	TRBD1	TGTGCCACCTGTACCGGGACAGGGGCCCTCTCTTACAATGAGCAGTTCTTC	CATCTGTGALSYNEQFF
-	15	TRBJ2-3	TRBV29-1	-	TGCAGCGTTGACGTAGGAGGTTTTGGGACAGATACGCAGTATTTT	CSVDVGGFGTDTQYF
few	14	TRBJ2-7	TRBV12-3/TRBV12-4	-	TGTGCCAGCAGTTTGGTCGGACTCACCTACGAGCAGTACTTC	CASSLVGLTYEQYF
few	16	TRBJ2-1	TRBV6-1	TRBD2	TGTGCCAGCAACCGACTAGCGGGGGGCCCCTACAATGAGCAGTTCTTC	CASNRLAGGPYNEQFF
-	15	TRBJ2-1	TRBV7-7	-	TGTGCTAGCAGCTTAAAACACGGGGGTATGAGTGAGCAGTTCTTC	CASSLKHGGMSEQFF